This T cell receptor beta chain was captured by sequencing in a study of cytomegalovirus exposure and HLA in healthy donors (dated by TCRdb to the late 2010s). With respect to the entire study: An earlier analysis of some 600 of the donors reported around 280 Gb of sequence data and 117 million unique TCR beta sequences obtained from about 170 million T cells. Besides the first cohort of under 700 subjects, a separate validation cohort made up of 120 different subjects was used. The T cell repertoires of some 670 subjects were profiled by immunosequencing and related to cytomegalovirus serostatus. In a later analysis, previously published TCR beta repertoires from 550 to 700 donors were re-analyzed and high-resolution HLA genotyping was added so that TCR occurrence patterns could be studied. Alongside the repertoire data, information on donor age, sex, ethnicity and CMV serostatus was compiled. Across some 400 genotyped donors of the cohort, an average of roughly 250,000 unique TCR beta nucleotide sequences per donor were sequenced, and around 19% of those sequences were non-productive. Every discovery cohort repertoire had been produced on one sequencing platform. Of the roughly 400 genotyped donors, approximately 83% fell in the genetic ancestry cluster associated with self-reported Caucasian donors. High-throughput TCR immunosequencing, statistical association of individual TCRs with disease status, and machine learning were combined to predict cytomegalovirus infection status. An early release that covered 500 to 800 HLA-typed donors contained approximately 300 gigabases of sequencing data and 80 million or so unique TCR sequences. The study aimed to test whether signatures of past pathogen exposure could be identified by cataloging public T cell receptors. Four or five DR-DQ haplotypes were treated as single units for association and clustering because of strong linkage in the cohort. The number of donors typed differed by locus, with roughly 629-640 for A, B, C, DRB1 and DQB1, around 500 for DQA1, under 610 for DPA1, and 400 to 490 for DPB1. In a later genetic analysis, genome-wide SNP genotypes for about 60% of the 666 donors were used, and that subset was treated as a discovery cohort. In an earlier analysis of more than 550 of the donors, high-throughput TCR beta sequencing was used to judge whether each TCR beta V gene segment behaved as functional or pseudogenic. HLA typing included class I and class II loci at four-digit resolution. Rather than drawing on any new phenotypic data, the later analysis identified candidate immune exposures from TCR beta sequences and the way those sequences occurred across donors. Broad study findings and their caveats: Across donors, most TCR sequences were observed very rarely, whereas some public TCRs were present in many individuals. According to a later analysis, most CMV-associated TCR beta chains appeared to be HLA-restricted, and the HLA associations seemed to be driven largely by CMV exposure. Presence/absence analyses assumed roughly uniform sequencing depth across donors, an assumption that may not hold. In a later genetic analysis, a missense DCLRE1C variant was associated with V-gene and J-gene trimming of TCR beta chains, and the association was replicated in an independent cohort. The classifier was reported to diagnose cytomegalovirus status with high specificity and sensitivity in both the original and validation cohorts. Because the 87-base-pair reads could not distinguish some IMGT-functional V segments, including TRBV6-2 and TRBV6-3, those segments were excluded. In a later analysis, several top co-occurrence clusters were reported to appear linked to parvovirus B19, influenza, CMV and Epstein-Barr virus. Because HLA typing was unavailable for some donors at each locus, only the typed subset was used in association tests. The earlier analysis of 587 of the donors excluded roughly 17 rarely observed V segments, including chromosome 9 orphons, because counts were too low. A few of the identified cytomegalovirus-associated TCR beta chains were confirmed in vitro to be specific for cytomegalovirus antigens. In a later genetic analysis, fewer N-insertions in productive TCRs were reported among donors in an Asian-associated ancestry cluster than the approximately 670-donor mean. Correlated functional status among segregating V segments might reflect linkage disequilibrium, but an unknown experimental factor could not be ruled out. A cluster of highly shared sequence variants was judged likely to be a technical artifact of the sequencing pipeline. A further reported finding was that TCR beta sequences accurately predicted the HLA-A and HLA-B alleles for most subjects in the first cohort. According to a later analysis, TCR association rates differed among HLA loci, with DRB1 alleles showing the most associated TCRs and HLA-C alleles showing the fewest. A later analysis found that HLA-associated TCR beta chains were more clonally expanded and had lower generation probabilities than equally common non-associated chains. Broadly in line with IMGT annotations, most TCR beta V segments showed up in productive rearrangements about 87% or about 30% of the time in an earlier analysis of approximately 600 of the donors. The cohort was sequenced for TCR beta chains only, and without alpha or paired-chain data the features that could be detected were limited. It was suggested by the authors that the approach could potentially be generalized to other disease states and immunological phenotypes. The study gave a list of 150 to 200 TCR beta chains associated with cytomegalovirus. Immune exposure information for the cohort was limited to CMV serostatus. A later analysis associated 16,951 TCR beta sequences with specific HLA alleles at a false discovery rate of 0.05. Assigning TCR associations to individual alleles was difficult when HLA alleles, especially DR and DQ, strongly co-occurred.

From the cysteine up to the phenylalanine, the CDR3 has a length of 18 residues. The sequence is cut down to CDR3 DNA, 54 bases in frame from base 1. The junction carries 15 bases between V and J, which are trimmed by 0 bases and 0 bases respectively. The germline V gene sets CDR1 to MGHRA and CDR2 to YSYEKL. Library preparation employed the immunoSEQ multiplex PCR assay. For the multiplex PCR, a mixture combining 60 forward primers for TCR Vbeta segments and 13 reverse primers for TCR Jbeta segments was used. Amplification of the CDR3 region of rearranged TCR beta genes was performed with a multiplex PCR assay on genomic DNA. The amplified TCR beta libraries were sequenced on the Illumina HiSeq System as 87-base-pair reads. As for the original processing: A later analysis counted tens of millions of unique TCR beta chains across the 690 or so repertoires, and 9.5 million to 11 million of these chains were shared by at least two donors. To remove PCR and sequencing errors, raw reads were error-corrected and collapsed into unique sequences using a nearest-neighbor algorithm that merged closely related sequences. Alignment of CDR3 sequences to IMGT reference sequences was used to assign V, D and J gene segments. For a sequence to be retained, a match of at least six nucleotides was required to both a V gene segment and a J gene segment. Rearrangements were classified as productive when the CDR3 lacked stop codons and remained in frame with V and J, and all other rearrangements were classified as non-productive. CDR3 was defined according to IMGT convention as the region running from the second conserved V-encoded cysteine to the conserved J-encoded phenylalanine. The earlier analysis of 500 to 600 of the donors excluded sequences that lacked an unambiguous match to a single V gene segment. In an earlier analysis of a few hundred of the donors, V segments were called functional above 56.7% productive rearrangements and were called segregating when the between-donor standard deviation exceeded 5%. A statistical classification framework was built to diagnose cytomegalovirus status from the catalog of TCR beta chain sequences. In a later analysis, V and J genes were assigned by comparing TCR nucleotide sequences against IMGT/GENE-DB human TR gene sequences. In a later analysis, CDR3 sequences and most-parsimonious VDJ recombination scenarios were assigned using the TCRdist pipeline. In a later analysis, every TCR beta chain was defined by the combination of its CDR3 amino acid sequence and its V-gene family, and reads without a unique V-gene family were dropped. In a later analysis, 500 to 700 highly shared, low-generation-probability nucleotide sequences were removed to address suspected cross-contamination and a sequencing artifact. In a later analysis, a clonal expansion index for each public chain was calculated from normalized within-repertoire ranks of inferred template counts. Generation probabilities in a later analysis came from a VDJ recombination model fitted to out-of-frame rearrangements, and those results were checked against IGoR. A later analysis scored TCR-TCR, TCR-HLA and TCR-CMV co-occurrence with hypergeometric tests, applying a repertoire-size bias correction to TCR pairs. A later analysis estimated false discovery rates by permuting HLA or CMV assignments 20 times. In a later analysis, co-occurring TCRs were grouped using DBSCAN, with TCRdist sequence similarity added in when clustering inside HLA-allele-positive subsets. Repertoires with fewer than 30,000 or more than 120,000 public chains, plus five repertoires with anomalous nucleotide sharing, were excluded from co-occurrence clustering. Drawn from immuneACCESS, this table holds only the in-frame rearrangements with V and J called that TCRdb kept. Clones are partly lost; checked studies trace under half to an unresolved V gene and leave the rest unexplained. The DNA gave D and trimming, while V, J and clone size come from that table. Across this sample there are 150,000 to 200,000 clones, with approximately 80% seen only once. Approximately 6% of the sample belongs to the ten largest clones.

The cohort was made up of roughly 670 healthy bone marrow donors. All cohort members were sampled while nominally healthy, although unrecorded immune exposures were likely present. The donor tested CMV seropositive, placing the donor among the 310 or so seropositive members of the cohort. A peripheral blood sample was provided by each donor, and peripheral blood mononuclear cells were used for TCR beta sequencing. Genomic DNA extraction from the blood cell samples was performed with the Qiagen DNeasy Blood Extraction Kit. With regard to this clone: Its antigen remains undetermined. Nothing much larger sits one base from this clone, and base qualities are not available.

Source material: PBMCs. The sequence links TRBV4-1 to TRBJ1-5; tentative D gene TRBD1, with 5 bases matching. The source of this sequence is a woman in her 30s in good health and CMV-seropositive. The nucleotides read TGCGCCAGCAGCCAAGATCGGCCGGGGGGATATAGCAATCAGCCCCAGCATTTT. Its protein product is CASSQDRPGGYSNQPQHF.